This T cell receptor beta chain originates from a study of radiotherapy plus CTLA-4 blockade in lung cancer. Study-level background: Objective responses were recorded in around a sixth of patients, with disease control recorded in 25% to 40%.

A remark on this clone: As yet, its antigen is unknown. Other DNA sequences in this sample translate to the same CDR3.

Findings and limits, study-wide: Expansion in blood of tumor-derived TCR clones was seen after radiotherapy plus ipilimumab.

Profiling relied on immunoSEQ multiplex PCR, and the TCRdb table lists in-frame clones only, not all of them. The table has under 95,000 clones, about 79% seen once. The length of the CDR3 is 10 residues. Germline assignment: CDR1 MDHEN and CDR2 SYDVKM. Trimming removed 6 bases at V and 4 bases at J, with 3 bases between. The chain uses TRBV28 and TRBJ1-2, with no clear D. Specimen: peripheral blood, collected from a patient treated with radiotherapy plus ipilimumab. The clonotype was recovered from a human donor with non-small cell lung cancer whose response to radiotherapy plus ipilimumab could not be evaluated. Some clones in this sample may be carry-over from other donors' samples. This CDR3 reads CASSRYGYTF. CDR3 nucleotides: TGTGCCAGCAGCCGCTATGGCTACACCTTC.